This is a list of T cell receptor beta chains from one sample in a study of control samples from healthy donors and cancer patients. TCRdb's copy holds only in-frame clones and misses some; the assay was immunoSEQ multiplex PCR. The table lists some 18,000 clones, around 84% of them singletons. Sample: PBMCs. These receptors were collected from a woman aged 70 to 79 with lung cancer. Both conserved end residues are part of each CDR3. A D gene is named only where the DNA matches it firmly. Rows give clone size only sometimes, using once, few, many, or a class for an expanded clone.

TRBJ1-4	once	TRBV29-1	-	TGCAGCGTTGAAGCCGGGGCAGGGGAAAAACTGTTTTTT	CSVEAGAGEKLFF
TRBJ2-3	-	TRBV10-3	TRBD1	TGTGCCATCAGTGAGCCTTTTGCTGGACAGGGGGTTCCAGATACGCAGTATTTT	CAISEPFAGQGVPDTQYF
TRBJ2-1	-	TRBV2	TRBD1	TGTGCCAGCGAGGCCAGGACAGGGGGATACAATGAGCAGTTCTTC	CASEARTGGYNEQFF
TRBJ2-7	-	TRBV4-3	TRBD2	TGCGCCAGCAGCCCGGGACTAGCGGCTAAAAGCTCCTACGAGCAGTACTTC	CASSPGLAAKSSYEQYF
TRBJ2-1	-	TRBV6-4	-	TGTGCCAGCAGTGTCGGCGGGCAACCCGATAATGAGCAGTTCTTC	CASSVGGQPDNEQFF
TRBJ2-1	-	TRBV29-1	TRBD2	TGCAGCGTTGACTCTAGCGGGATCCCCCCTAATGAGCAGTTCTTC	CSVDSSGIPPNEQFF
TRBJ1-2	-	TRBV2	-	TGTGCCAGCAACAAGGGGGATTCCTATGGCTACACCTTC	CASNKGDSYGYTF
TRBJ2-3	few	TRBV3-1/TRBV3-2	-	TGTGCCAGCAGCCTCCCAGGGGATACGCAGTATTTT	CASSLPGDTQYF
TRBJ2-6	-	TRBV6-2/TRBV6-3	-	TGTGCCAGCAGTTACTCGAACGGGAACTCTGGGGCCAACGTCCTGACTTTC	CASSYSNGNSGANVLTF
TRBJ2-1	-	TRBV9	TRBD2	TGTGCCAGCAGCGTAGCGACTAGCGGGACCTACAATGAGCAGTTCTTC	CASSVATSGTYNEQFF
TRBJ1-5	-	TRBV5-1	-	TGCGCCAGCAGCAGCGGAGCAGATAGCAATCAGCCCCAGCATTTT	CASSSGADSNQPQHF
TRBJ2-3	-	TRBV7-2	TRBD2	TGTGCCAGCACCCCTAGCGGGAGGGTGTTGGGCACAGATACGCAGTATTTT	CASTPSGRVLGTDTQYF
TRBJ2-1	medium-sized	TRBV29-1	-	TGCAGCGTTGGAGACTCTGGGAGCTCCTACAATGAGCAGTTCTTC	CSVGDSGSSYNEQFF
TRBJ2-7	-	TRBV6-6	TRBD1	TGTGCCAGCAGCTTCGGACAGGGGGGATACGAGCAGTACTTC	CASSFGQGGYEQYF
TRBJ2-1	once	TRBV5-4	TRBD2	TGTGCCAGCAGCTTGCCGCTAGCGGGGCAGAATGAGCAGTTCTTC	CASSLPLAGQNEQFF
TRBJ2-7	few	TRBV2	-	TGTGCCACTACATCGGCTGGGGCTAGCTCCTACGAGCAGTACTTC	CATTSAGASSYEQYF
TRBJ2-3	-	TRBV2	-	TGTGCCAGCAGCTCACCTCAGGGGTTCGCACCAGATACGCAGTATTTT	CASSSPQGFAPDTQYF
TRBJ2-7	-	TRBV9	-	TGTGCCAGCAGCGTAGATCAGGGTGGAGCGCAGTACTTC	CASSVDQGGAQYF
TRBJ2-5	-	TRBV9	-	TGTGCCGGCAGCGTAGGTCCGGGTGATACAGAGACCCAGTACTTC	CAGSVGPGDTETQYF
TRBJ1-3	-	TRBV13	-	TGTGCCAGCAGCTTAAAGGCTGGAAACACCATATATTTT	CASSLKAGNTIYF
TRBJ1-2	-	TRBV6-6	-	TGTGCCGGCTCCCATTTAGTCTCCGGAAGGTATGGCTACACCTTC	CAGSHLVSGRYGYTF
TRBJ1-6	once	TRBV19	-	TGTGCCAGTAGTGCCAGGGTTTCAGACGATAATTCACCCCTCCACTTT	CASSARVSDDNSPLHF
TRBJ1-1	-	TRBV11-2	TRBD1	TGTGCCAGCAGTGGGGACAGGGGTACTGAAGCTTTCTTT	CASSGDRGTEAFF
TRBJ1-2	once	TRBV5-4	TRBD1	TGTGCCAGCAGTTTTGGACAGGATGAAGTCTATGGCTACACCTTC	CASSFGQDEVYGYTF
TRBJ1-2	-	TRBV27	-	TGTGCCAGCAGTTTAAAGGGCGGGAACTATGGCTACACCTTC	CASSLKGGNYGYTF
TRBJ2-1	-	TRBV18	TRBD2	TGTGCCAGCTCTCTGCGGCTGGCGGGAGGCATCAGTGAGCAGTTCTTC	CASSLRLAGGISEQFF
TRBJ2-5	few	TRBV15	-	TGTGCCACCAGCAGAGATGACCCACGTAAGGGGGAGACCCAGTACTTC	CATSRDDPRKGETQYF
TRBJ1-6	-	TRBV3-1/TRBV3-2	TRBD1	TGTGCCAGCAATCGGGACAGGGGGCGAAATAATTCACCCCTCCACTTT	CASNRDRGRNNSPLHF
TRBJ1-2	-	TRBV5-1	-	TGCGCCAGCAGCTTCGAAGCTAACTATGGCTACACCTTC	CASSFEANYGYTF
TRBJ2-7	few	TRBV6-5	TRBD2	TGTGCCAGCAGCCGACTAGCGGGAGCAAATGAGCAGTACTTC	CASSRLAGANEQYF
TRBJ2-5	-	TRBV18	-	TGTGCCAGCTCACCACCGGGAGAGACCCAGTACTTC	CASSPPGETQYF
TRBJ2-3	-	TRBV11-2	-	TGTGCCAGCAGCTCCCTTATTCCAGATACGCAGTATTTT	CASSSLIPDTQYF
TRBJ2-7	-	TRBV2	TRBD2	TGTGCCAGCAGGGCCACTAGCGGTGGGGGCCACGAGCAGTACTTC	CASRATSGGGHEQYF
TRBJ2-7	-	TRBV10-3	TRBD1	TGTGCCATCAGTGGGACAGGGAGGACCTACGAGCAGTACTTC	CAISGTGRTYEQYF
TRBJ2-2	-	TRBV5-4	-	TGTGCCAGCAGCTTGGCTGGGGGGCGAGGTACCGGGGAGCTGTTTTTT	CASSLAGGRGTGELFF
TRBJ1-2	-	TRBV20-1	TRBD1	TGCAGTGCTAGTGGACAGGGGAATAATGGCTACACCTTC	CSASGQGNNGYTF
TRBJ1-6	-	TRBV28	TRBD1	TGTGCCAGCAGTGGGTCGACAGGGGGAAATTCACCCCTCCACTTT	CASSGSTGGNSPLHF
TRBJ1-1	-	TRBV4-1	-	TGCGCCAGCAGCCAAGACTTTGGAGGGACCACTGAAGCTTTCTTT	CASSQDFGGTTEAFF
TRBJ2-1	once	TRBV20-1	TRBD2	TGCAGTGCTAATGACCAGCGGGGGGGCTCCTACAATGAGCAGTTCTTC	CSANDQRGGSYNEQFF
TRBJ1-1	-	TRBV7-6	-	TGTGCCAGCAGCTTAGTCCCCCCCAGGGTAAACACTGAAGCTTTCTTT	CASSLVPPRVNTEAFF
TRBJ1-2	-	TRBV6-5	-	TGTGCCAGCAGTTCAGGTTATGGCTACACCTTC	CASSSGYGYTF
TRBJ1-1	-	TRBV28	TRBD1	TGTGCCAGCAGTTGGACAGGGCTGGGAGCTTTCTTT	CASSWTGLGAFF
TRBJ1-6	-	TRBV9	-	TGTGCCAGCAGCGTAGGACAGAATTCACCCCTCCACTTT	CASSVGQNSPLHF
TRBJ2-7	-	TRBV18	TRBD2	TGTGCCAGCCTATCGGGAGGAGAAGCGGAAGAGCAGTACTTC	CASLSGGEAEEQYF
TRBJ2-1	-	TRBV7-2	-	TGTGCCAGCAGCTTCCGGACAGTGAGCTCCTACAATGAGCAGTTCTTC	CASSFRTVSSYNEQFF
TRBJ1-2	-	TRBV28	-	TGTGCCAGCAGGGACCCGTACTATGGCTACACCTTC	CASRDPYYGYTF
TRBJ1-4	-	TRBV6-5	-	TGTGCCAGCAGTTACAGTGGCGGCAATGAAAAACTGTTTTTT	CASSYSGGNEKLFF
TRBJ1-2	once	TRBV5-1	TRBD1	TGCGCCAGCAGCTTGGACAGGGGGAATGGCTACACCTTC	CASSLDRGNGYTF
TRBJ2-3	-	TRBV29-1	-	TGCAGCGTCGAAGGGGAGAGCACAGATACGCAGTATTTT	CSVEGESTDTQYF
TRBJ1-3	-	TRBV9	-	TGTGCCAGCAGCGTAGGAGGTTTCTCTGGAAACACCATATATTTT	CASSVGGFSGNTIYF
TRBJ2-4	-	TRBV2	-	TGTGCCAGCAGTCCGACCGGCACCTTAGCCAAAAACATTCAGTACTTC	CASSPTGTLAKNIQYF
TRBJ2-2	-	TRBV9	TRBD2	TGTGCCAGCAGCTTATTTCGGGAGGACACCGGGGAGCTGTTTTTT	CASSLFREDTGELFF
TRBJ2-3	-	TRBV27	TRBD2	TGTGCCAGCAGCGGGCTAGCGGTGAGCACAGATACGCAGTATTTT	CASSGLAVSTDTQYF
TRBJ2-3	-	TRBV6-5	TRBD2	TGTGCCAGCTCTGGGCTCTTAGCGGGAGATACGCAGTATTTT	CASSGLLAGDTQYF
TRBJ1-3	once	TRBV5-1	-	TGCGCCAGCCGAATTGGGACACAACCTGGAAACACCATATATTTT	CASRIGTQPGNTIYF
TRBJ1-1	once	TRBV11-3	-	TGTGCCAGCAGTGGGCAGAACACTGAAGCTTTCTTT	CASSGQNTEAFF
TRBJ1-5	-	TRBV7-2	-	TGTGCCAGCAGCTTATATATGGGAATGAATCAGCCCCAGCATTTT	CASSLYMGMNQPQHF
TRBJ2-3	-	TRBV6-2/TRBV6-3	-	TGTGCCAGCAGTTACTCGGCAGCCCTTAGCACAGATACGCAGTATTTT	CASSYSAALSTDTQYF
TRBJ1-5	few	TRBV28	TRBD1	TGTGCCAGCAGTTCGTCAGGGGGCGCTCAGCCCCAGCATTTT	CASSSSGGAQPQHF
TRBJ2-1	-	TRBV19	-	TGTGCCAGTAGTATAAGGGACTACGGGGGCGCTGAGCAGTTCTTC	CASSIRDYGGAEQFF